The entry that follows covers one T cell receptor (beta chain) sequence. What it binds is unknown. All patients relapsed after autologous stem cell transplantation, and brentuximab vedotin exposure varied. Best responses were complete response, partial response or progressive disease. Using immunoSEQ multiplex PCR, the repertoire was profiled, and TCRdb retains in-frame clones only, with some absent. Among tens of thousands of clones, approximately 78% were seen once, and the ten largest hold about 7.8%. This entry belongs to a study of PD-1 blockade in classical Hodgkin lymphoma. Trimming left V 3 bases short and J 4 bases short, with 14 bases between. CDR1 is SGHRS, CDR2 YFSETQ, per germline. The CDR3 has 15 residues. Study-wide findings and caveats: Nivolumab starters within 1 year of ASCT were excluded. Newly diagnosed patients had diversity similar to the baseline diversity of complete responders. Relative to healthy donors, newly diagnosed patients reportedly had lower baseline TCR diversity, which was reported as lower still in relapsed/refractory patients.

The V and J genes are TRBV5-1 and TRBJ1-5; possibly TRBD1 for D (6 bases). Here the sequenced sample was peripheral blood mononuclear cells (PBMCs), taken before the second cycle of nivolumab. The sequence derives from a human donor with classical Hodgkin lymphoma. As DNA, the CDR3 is TGCGCCAGCAGCTATGCAGGGGCTTATAATCAGCCCCAGCATTTT. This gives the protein CASSYAGAYNQPQHF.